The next 26 T cell receptor beta chains were all read from a single sample in a study of shared clonotypes between healthy human individuals. Generated by immunoSEQ multiplex PCR, the TCRdb table keeps only in-frame clones and is missing some. The sample carries approximately 2.3 million clones, 80% to 95% recorded once. The sequenced sample was naive CD4+ T cells from PBMCs. Sample subset: CD45RA+ positively selected. These receptors all stem from a man aged 18 to 30 in good health. Some clones in this sample may be carry-over from other donors' samples.

The chain combines TRBV30 with TRBJ2-2; D remains unclear. Germline V gene sequence: CDR1 GTSNPN, CDR2 SVGIG (reference sequence). The length of the CDR3 is 11 residues. V was clipped by 3 bases and J by 7 bases, with 6 bases between them. CDR3 DNA: TGTGCCTGGAGGGGGAACGGGGAGCTGTTTTTT. Amino acid sequence: CAWRGNGELFF.

This chain joins TRBV10-1 and TRBJ2-2; D could derive from TRBD1 or TRBD2 (5 bases each). Germline CDR1 is WNHNN and CDR2 is SYGVQD (reference sequence). The CDR3 runs to 15 residues. V was trimmed by 6 bases and J by 6 bases, leaving 17 bases between them. The DNA of the CDR3 is TGCGCCAGCAGATACTCTGGGGGAGCCCCCGGGGAGCTGTTTTTT. The encoded protein is CASRYSGGAPGELFF.

The chain combines TRBV4-1 with TRBJ2-1; 8 bases line up with TRBD2. CDR1 and CDR2 (germline): MGHRA, YSYEKL. The V segment lost 5 bases and the J segment 7 bases; nucleotides outside the gene matches: 13. The CDR3 extends over 16 amino acids. CDR3 sequence: CASSSLGAGVGNEQFF. In DNA form, the CDR3 reads TGCGCCAGCAGCTCCTTAGGAGCGGGAGTGGGTAATGAGCAGTTCTTC.

The CDR3 DNA is TGCGCCAGCAGCAAGGGACAGGGGCCGCTTTACAATGAGCAGTTCTTC. It translates to CASSKGQGPLYNEQFF. This chain uses TRBV5-1 with TRBJ2-1; TRBD1 aligns across 10 bases. This CDR3 has 16 amino acids. Germline V gene sequence: CDR1 SGHRS, CDR2 YFSETQ. The ends lost 4 bases at V and 4 bases at J; junction bases unmatched: 8.

The V call is TRBV5-4, the J call TRBJ2-5; no definite D call. The CDR3 extends over 15 amino acids. V lost 4 bases, J lost 4 bases, and 17 bases lay in between. CDR1 is SGHNT and CDR2 is YYREEE in the germline V gene (reference sequence). The CDR3 DNA reads as TGTGCCAGCAGCCGGAGTCAAGGCCTCGGAGAGACCCAGTACTTC. Translation: CASSRSQGLGETQYF.

This sequence joins TRBV5-4 and TRBJ1-3; D gene unclear. Germline V gene sequence: CDR1 SGHNT, CDR2 YYREEE (reference sequence). This CDR3 region has 15 residues. Trimming removed 4 bases from V and 0 bases from J, with 11 bases in between. CDR3 DNA sequence: TGTGCCAGCAGCGTGGATTCCTTCTCTGGAAACACCATATATTTT. This codes for CASSVDSFSGNTIYF.

The genes are TRBV27 and TRBJ2-3, with D perhaps TRBD1 (5 bases). Trimming left V 5 bases short and J 2 bases short, with 23 bases between. CDR3 length equals 18 residues. CDR1 and CDR2 from the germline V gene are MNHEY and SMNVEV (reference sequence). The CDR3 DNA reads as TGTGCCAGCAGTACCCGCTTATTTACAGGAAAGCCCACAGATACGCAGTATTTT. It is translated as CASSTRLFTGKPTDTQYF.

Concerning this clone itself: Other DNA sequences in the same sample also yield this CDR3. The V gene is TRBV9, the J gene TRBJ2-3, with D uncertain. Germline-derived CDR1 and CDR2 are SGDLS and YYNGEE. V dropped 2 bases and J dropped 6 bases, with 7 bases sitting between them. The CDR3 totals 12 residues. CDR3 in amino acids: CASSVEKDTQYF. DNA of the CDR3: TGTGCCAGCAGCGTGGAAAAGGATACGCAGTATTTT. The full variable domain, with the rest looked up from reference TRBV9 and TRBJ2-3, is DSGVTQTPKHLITATGQRVTLRCSPRSGDLSVYWYQQSLDQGLQFLIQYYNGEERAKGNILERFSAQQFPDLHSELNLSSLELGDSALYFCASSVEKDTQYFGPGTRLTVL.

The CDR3 loop reads CATSSPGRGYGYTF. The DNA for the CDR3 is TGTGCCACCAGCAGCCCGGGCAGGGGCTATGGCTACACCTTC. J is TRBJ1-2 and V is TRBV15, with D maybe TRBD1 (6 bases). V lost 3 bases and J lost 4, with 12 bases in between. The CDR3 spans 14 residues. CDR1 and CDR2 (germline): LNHNV, YYDKDF (reference sequence).

As DNA, the CDR3 is TGTGCCAGCAGTGCTACTAGCGGGAGGGGTATAAGCACAGATACGCAGTATTTT. Translation gives CASSATSGRGISTDTQYF. V is TRBV25-1 and J is TRBJ2-3; 13 nucleotides align to TRBD2. The CDR3 length is 18 residues. The junction had 7 bases not matched to a gene; V was cut back by 4 bases and J by 0 bases. Germline assignment: CDR1 MGHDK and CDR2 SYGVNS. The full variable domain, rest sourced from reference TRBV25-1 and TRBJ2-3, is EADIYQTPRYLVIGTGKKITLECSQTMGHDKMYWYQQDPGMELHLIHYSYGVNSTEKGDLSSESTVSRIRTEHFPLTLESARPSHTSQYLCASSATSGRGISTDTQYFGPGTRLTVL.

The chain couples TRBV4-1 to TRBJ2-3; 9 nucleotides align to TRBD2. CDR3 length: 18 amino acids. Germline V CDR1 and CDR2: MGHRA, YSYEKL. The J segment lost 8 bases and the V segment lost 0 bases, leaving 15 bases of the junction unmatched. This CDR3 reads CASSQDGGAGGPGGTQYF. The CDR3 nucleotides read TGCGCCAGCAGCCAAGATGGGGGTGCGGGAGGGCCCGGGGGTACGCAGTATTTT.

The chain employs TRBV7-9 and TRBJ2-3; D is unresolved. Germline CDR1 and CDR2: SEHNR and FQNEAQ (reference sequence). This CDR3 is built from 14 residues. V shed 5 bases and J shed 2 bases, with 11 bases lying between them. Here the CDR3 reads CASSPLGFTDTQYF. The DNA for the CDR3 is TGTGCCAGCAGCCCCCTAGGATTCACAGATACGCAGTATTTT. The full variable domain, in which reference TRBV7-9 and TRBJ2-3 provide the parts outside the CDR3, is DTGVSQNPRHKITKRGQNVTFRCDPISEHNRLYWYRQTLGQGPEFLTYFQNEAQLEKSRLLSDRFSAERPKGSFSTLEIQRTEQGDSAMYLCASSPLGFTDTQYFGPGTRLTVL.

A single count supports this clone. In nucleotides, the CDR3 is TGTGCCAGCAGCCAAGCCCAGGCTCGCACAGATACGCAGTATTTT. This codes for CASSQAQARTDTQYF. The chain couples TRBV4-2 to TRBJ2-3; D unresolved. CDR3 size: 15 residues. V was trimmed by 1 base and J by 1 base, leaving 9 bases between them. Germline assignment: CDR1 LGHNA and CDR2 YNFKEQ.

This chain joins TRBV5-4 and TRBJ2-5; D not certain. V lost 2 bases to trimming and J lost 4 bases, with 9 bases between them. The CDR3 is 13 residues long. CDR1 and CDR2 (germline): SGHNT, YYREEE (reference sequence). The CDR3 DNA sequence: TGTGCCAGCAGCTTTGGGCCGCTAGAGACCCAGTACTTC. It yields the protein CASSFGPLETQYF.

The chain couples TRBV19 to TRBJ1-1, with D hard to call. The V gene's germline CDR1 is LNHDA and CDR2 SQIVND (reference sequence). This CDR3 spans 13 amino acids. Deletions cut 6 bases from V and 6 bases from J, with 14 bases between. CDR3 in DNA: TGTGCCAGTAGCCTCCGGGGAGGAGCTGAAGCTTTCTTT. This sequence encodes CASSLRGGAEAFF. Supplemented by reference TRBV19 and TRBJ1-1, the full variable domain reads DGGITQSPKYLFRKEGQNVTLSCEQNLNHDAMYWYRQDPGQGLRLIYYSQIVNDFQKGDIAEGYSVSREKKESFPLTVTSAQKNPTAFYLCASSLRGGAEAFFGQGTRLTVV.

This chain links TRBV9 with TRBJ2-1; the D call may be TRBD1 or TRBD2 (6 bases each). The CDR3 loop spans 13 amino acids. CDR1 is SGDLS, CDR2 YYNGEE, per germline. The V end lost 1 base, the J end lost 10 bases, and 12 bases lay between the germline ends. Here the CDR3 DNA reads TGTGCCAGCAGCGTAACGGGGGCCTGGGAGCAGTTCTTC. Protein: CASSVTGAWEQFF.

This clone was observed a single time. This chain joins TRBV6-1 and TRBJ1-5; the D is unclear. The germline V gene has CDR1 MNHNS and CDR2 SASEGT. The CDR3 is 14 residues long. Deletions cut 7 bases from V and 4 bases from J, with 14 bases between. The CDR3 loop reads CASTPSRVNQPQHF. CDR3 sequence (DNA): TGTGCCAGCACCCCCTCTAGGGTGAATCAGCCCCAGCATTTT.

The J gene is TRBJ2-2, the V gene TRBV27; D is undetermined. CDR3 length equals 17 residues. The germline gives CDR1 MNHEY, CDR2 SMNVEV (reference sequence). V was cut by 1 base and J by 2 bases, with 14 bases left in between. The CDR3 region has the DNA TGTGCCAGCAGTTTATGGACGGATCAGACAAACACCGGGGAGCTGTTTTTT. Translating gives CASSLWTDQTNTGELFF.

This clone has only one observation. This chain links TRBV6-6 with TRBJ2-7; TRBD1 might be the D (6 bases). V was pared by 2 bases and J by 1 base, with 15 bases between. Germline-derived CDR1 and CDR2 are MNHNY and SVGAGI (reference sequence). The CDR3 runs to 16 residues. This CDR3 reads CASSYDHGTQSYEQYF. CDR3 in DNA: TGTGCCAGCAGTTACGATCACGGGACACAATCCTACGAGCAGTACTTC.

The CDR3 loop is CASSIERGSYEQYF. In DNA, the CDR3 is TGTGCCAGTAGTATCGAGAGGGGCTCCTACGAGCAGTACTTC. The chain combines TRBV19 with TRBJ2-7; perhaps D is TRBD1 or TRBD2 (5 bases each). Germline V gene sequence: CDR1 LNHDA, CDR2 SQIVND (reference sequence). V was clipped by 3 bases and J by 0 bases, with 9 bases between them. The CDR3 sequence is 14 residues long.

The chain has TRBV5-4 and TRBJ2-4; D not certain. CDR3 size: 17 residues. Trimming shortened V by 4 bases and J by 0 bases, and 17 bases separated the two germline ends. CDR1 and CDR2 from the germline V gene are SGHNT and YYREEE (reference sequence). The CDR3 nucleotides are TGTGCCAGCAGCCCCGACCCCGATGCTATAGCCAAAAACATTCAGTACTTC. This translates into CASSPDPDAIAKNIQYF.

The J gene is TRBJ2-3, the V gene TRBV6-4; D unresolved. Trimming shortened V by 9 bases and J by 10 bases, and 11 bases separated the two germline ends. CDR3 length equals 10 residues. Germline V gene sequence: CDR1 MRHNA, CDR2 SNTAGT. DNA of the CDR3: TGTGCCAGTCCGGGTGCACCGCAGTATTTT. Residues: CASPGAPQYF.

V and J are TRBV6-5 and TRBJ2-4; 7 bases match TRBD1. V dropped 6 bases and J dropped 11; count of bases not matched to a gene: 13. The germline gives CDR1 MNHEY, CDR2 SVGAGI. This CDR3 comprises 14 residues. CDR3 DNA: TGTGCCAGCAGCCCTAGCAACAGGGGTTTATTTCAGTACTTC. Its translation is CASSPSNRGLFQYF.

This chain connects TRBV5-1 to TRBJ1-1; 8 bases fit TRBD1. V shed 0 bases and J 5 bases; nucleotides not matched to a gene: 9. Germline V gene sequence: CDR1 SGHRS, CDR2 YFSETQ. The CDR3 runs to 16 residues. The chain's CDR3 is CASSLVQGARRTEAFF. The CDR3 DNA reads TGCGCCAGCAGCTTGGTCCAGGGGGCGCGGAGGACTGAAGCTTTCTTT.

This rearrangement joins TRBV2 to TRBJ1-2, with unresolved D. This CDR3 has 14 residues. Trimming pared 4 bases from V and 2 bases from J, leaving 11 bases between. Germline CDR1 reads SNHLY; CDR2 reads FYNNEI. The CDR3 DNA reads TGTGCCAGCAGTGTTTCGACGGACAACTATGGCTACACCTTC. Its translation: CASSVSTDNYGYTF.

The chain joins TRBV28 to TRBJ1-6; a weak D match, TRBD1 (6 bases). CDR1 MDHEN and CDR2 SYDVKM come from the germline V gene. There are 13 residues in the CDR3. V lost 6 bases and J lost 7, with 10 bases in between. CDR3 coding DNA: TGTGCCAGCAGAACAGGGCTAAATTCACCCCTCCACTTT. Protein product: CASRTGLNSPLHF.